The clone carrying this T cell receptor (beta chain) occurred many times. Its antigen is currently unknown. With 10-nucleotide random UMIs included, cDNA was synthesized by 5'RACE. TCRdb processed the 5' RACE reads anew with MiXCR; each CDR3 protein has one entry. The sample records 75,000 to 85,000 distinct CDR3 sequences, more than 15% being singletons. Where libraries were unsorted, they were derived from 2 million PBMCs stored at -80 degrees C. The data originate from a study of neurological immune-mediated disorders. General study points: The greatest TCR clonal expansion appeared in HTLV-1-associated myelopathy and the smallest, falling below healthy controls, in multiple sclerosis. Because no CDR3 amino acid sequences were shared across subjects by expanded clones, private repertoires were suggested in all groups.

This clonotype originated in a woman aged 40 to 55 in good health. Sequencing was carried out using PBMCs.

The CDR3 sequence is CATSNRQSSNQPQHF. CDR3 in DNA: TGTGCCACCAGCAATCGACAGAGTAGCAATCAGCCCCAGCATTTT. This sequence joins TRBV15 and TRBJ1-5; TRBD1 is a possible D gene (5 bases). This CDR3 has 15 amino acids. Looked up from germline, CDR1 is LNHNV and CDR2 is YYDKDF (reference sequence). Trimming left V 4 bases short and J 0 bases short, with 10 bases between.